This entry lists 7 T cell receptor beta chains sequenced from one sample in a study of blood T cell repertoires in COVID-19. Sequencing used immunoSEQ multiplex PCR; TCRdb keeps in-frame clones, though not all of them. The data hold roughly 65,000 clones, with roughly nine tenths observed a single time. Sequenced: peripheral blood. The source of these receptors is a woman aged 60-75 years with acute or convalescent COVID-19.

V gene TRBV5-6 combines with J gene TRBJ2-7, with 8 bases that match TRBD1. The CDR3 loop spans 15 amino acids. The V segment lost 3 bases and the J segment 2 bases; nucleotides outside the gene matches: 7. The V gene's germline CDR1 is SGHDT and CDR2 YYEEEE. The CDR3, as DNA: TGTGCCAGCAGCTCATTACCGGGACAGGCCTACGAGCAGTACTTC. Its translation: CASSSLPGQAYEQYF.

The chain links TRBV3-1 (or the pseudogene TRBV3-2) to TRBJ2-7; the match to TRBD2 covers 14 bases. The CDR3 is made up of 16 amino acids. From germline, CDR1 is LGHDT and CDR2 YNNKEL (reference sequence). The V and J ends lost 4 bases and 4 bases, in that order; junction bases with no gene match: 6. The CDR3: CASSPRLAGGSYEQYF. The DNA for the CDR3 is TGTGCCAGCAGCCCTAGACTAGCGGGGGGGAGTTACGAGCAGTACTTC.

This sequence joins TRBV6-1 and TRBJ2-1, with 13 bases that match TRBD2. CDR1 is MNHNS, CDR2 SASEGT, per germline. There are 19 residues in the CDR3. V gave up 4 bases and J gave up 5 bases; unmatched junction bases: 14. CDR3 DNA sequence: TGTGCCAGCAGTGCCCGACCTCCTGGACTAGCGGGGGCCCACAATGAGCAGTTCTTC. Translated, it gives CASSARPPGLAGAHNEQFF.

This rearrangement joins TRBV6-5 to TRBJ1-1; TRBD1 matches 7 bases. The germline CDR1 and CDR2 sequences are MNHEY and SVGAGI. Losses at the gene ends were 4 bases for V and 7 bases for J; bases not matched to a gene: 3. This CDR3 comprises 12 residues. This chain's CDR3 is CASSSRQGEAFF. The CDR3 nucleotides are TGTGCCAGCAGTTCTCGACAGGGTGAAGCTTTCTTT.

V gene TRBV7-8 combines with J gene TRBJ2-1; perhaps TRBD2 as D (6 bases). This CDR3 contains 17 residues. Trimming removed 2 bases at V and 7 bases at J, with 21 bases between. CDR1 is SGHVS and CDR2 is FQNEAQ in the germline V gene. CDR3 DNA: TGTGCCAGCAGCTTACGTGAAAAGCGGGTCCAAGTAAATGAGCAGTTCTTC. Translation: CASSLREKRVQVNEQFF.

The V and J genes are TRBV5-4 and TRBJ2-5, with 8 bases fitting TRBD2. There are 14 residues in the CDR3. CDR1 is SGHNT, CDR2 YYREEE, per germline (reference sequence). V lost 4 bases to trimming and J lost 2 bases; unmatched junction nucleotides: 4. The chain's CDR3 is CASSTGGVQETQYF. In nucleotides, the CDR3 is TGTGCCAGCAGCACGGGGGGGGTTCAAGAGACCCAGTACTTC.

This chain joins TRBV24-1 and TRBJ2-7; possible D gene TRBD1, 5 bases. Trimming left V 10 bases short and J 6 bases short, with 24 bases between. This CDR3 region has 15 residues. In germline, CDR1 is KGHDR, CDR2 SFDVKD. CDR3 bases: TGTGCCACTCAACAGGTGGCCCTCCTTACGGTCGAGCAGTACTTC. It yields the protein CATQQVALLTVEQYF.